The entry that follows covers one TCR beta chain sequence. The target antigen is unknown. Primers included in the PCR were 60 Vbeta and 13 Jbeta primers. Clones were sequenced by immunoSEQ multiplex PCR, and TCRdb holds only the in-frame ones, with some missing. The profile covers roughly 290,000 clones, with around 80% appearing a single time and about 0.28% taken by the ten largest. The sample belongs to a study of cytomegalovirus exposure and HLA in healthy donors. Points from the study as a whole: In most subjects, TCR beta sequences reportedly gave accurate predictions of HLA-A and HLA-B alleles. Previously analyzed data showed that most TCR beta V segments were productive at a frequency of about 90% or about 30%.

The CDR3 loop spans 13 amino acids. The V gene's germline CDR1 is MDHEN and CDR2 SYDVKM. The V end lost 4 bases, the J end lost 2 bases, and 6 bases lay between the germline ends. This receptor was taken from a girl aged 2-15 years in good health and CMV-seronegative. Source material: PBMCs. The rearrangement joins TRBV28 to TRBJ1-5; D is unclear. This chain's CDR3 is CASSWERNQPQHF. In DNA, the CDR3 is TGTGCCAGCAGTTGGGAGCGCAATCAGCCCCAGCATTTT. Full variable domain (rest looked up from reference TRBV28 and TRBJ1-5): DVKVTQSSRYLVKRTGEKVFLECVQDMDHENMFWYRQDPGLGLRLIYFSYDVKMKEKGDIPEGYSVSREKKERFSLILESASTNQTSMYLCASSWERNQPQHFGDGTRLSIL.